What follows are 8 T cell receptor beta chains derived from one specimen sequenced in a study of Graves' ophthalmopathy and Graves' hyperthyroidism. Amplified material comprised TCR beta CDR3 regions derived from RNA transcripts. HTBI primers primed a first-round RT-PCR, and a second-round multiplex PCR followed. Via MiXCR, TCRdb re-called the multiplex PCR reads, giving one row per CDR3 protein. The repertoire includes 170,000 or so distinct CDR3 sequences, 30% to 45% of them detected once, and about 8.2% sits in the top ten. Material for sequencing was peripheral blood. Receptor source: a man aged 25 to 45 with Graves' ophthalmopathy.

J is TRBJ2-2 and V is TRBV6-1; D might be TRBD2 (5 bases). Germline V CDR1 and CDR2: MNHNS, SASEGT. This CDR3 comprises 15 residues. With 4 bases removed from V and 7 bases from J, the gap between germline ends came to 16 bases. The CDR3: CASSVSPGENGELFF. The CDR3 DNA reads as TGTGCCAGCAGTGTATCCCCCGGGGAAAACGGGGAGCTGTTTTTT.

This clonotype occurred many times. This chain connects TRBV13 to TRBJ2-7, with D possibly being TRBD2 (6 bases). Germline CDR1 is PRHDT and CDR2 is FYEKMQ (reference sequence). This CDR3 comprises 13 residues. The ends were cut back, 3 bases at V and 3 bases at J, with 9 bases in the middle. CDR3 residues: CASSLMGGYEQYF. CDR3 nucleotides: TGTGCCAGCAGCTTGATGGGGGGCTACGAGCAGTACTTC.

The J gene is TRBJ2-2, the V gene TRBV6-2 or TRBV6-3; possible D gene TRBD2, 6 bases. The germline CDR1 and CDR2 sequences are MNHEY and SVGEGT. V was trimmed by 4 bases and J by 4 bases, leaving 7 bases between them. The CDR3 is 13 residues long. CDR3 sequence: CASSWDFTGELFF. As DNA, the CDR3 is TGTGCCAGCAGTTGGGACTTCACCGGGGAGCTGTTTTTT.

This clonotype was recorded once. V gene TRBV27 combines with J gene TRBJ1-2; D unresolved. This CDR3 has 13 amino acids. V dropped 5 bases and J dropped 0 bases, with 7 bases sitting between them. Germline V gene sequence: CDR1 MNHEY, CDR2 SMNVEV (reference sequence). The CDR3 DNA reads as TGTGCCAGCAGTGCGAATCCTAACTATGGCTACACCTTC. Its translation: CASSANPNYGYTF.

The chain employs TRBV28 and TRBJ2-7; TRBD2 is a possible D gene (6 bases). Germline V gene sequence: CDR1 MDHEN, CDR2 SYDVKM. The CDR3 is 17 residues long. Trimming shortened V by 2 bases and J by 0 bases, and 17 bases separated the two germline ends. CDR3 nucleotide sequence: TGTGCCAGCAGTTTACGCGGGGCAGCAATCTTCTCCTACGAGCAGTACTTC. Its protein product is CASSLRGAAIFSYEQYF.

The chain employs TRBV6-1 and TRBJ1-3, with D uncertain. The V end lost 6 bases, the J end lost 4 bases, and 10 bases lay between the germline ends. The CDR3 is 13 amino acids. The germline gives CDR1 MNHNS, CDR2 SASEGT. CDR3 residues: CASSPAGGNTIYF. The DNA of the CDR3 is TGTGCCAGCAGCCCAGCGGGAGGAAACACCATATATTTT.

This clonotype was seen many times. The CDR3 DNA sequence: TGTGCCAGCAGCGACGAACGGGGTTACCAAGAGACCCAGTACTTC. Translated: CASSDERGYQETQYF. V and J are TRBV11-3 and TRBJ2-5; possibly TRBD2 for D (5 bases). V was clipped by 5 bases and J by 0 bases, with 13 bases between them. Germline-derived CDR1 and CDR2 are SGHNT and YENEEA. The CDR3 loop spans 15 amino acids.

The V and J genes are TRBV28 and TRBJ2-2; no firm D call. CDR1 and CDR2 from the germline V gene are MDHEN and SYDVKM. The CDR3 spans 12 residues. Trimming took off 10 bases at V and 4 bases at J, with 10 bases between the two ends. The CDR3, as DNA: TGTGCCATCCAGGTTGGCACCGGGGAGCTGTTTTTT. Translation gives CAIQVGTGELFF.